The text below deals with one TCR beta chain. What it binds is unknown. Here the CDR3 omits its conserved ending phenylalanine or tryptophan, so a read error is the likely source. Priming with a constant-region primer yielded TCR beta cDNA from roughly 500 ng total RNA. Investigators got TCR beta libraries out of three nested multiplex PCR rounds, done with slightly modified ARM-PCR. Both of the initial two PCR rounds ran for approximately 10 cycles and employed TRBV1-TRBV30 forward primers alongside a C-beta reverse primer. Each CDR3 protein gets one entry after TCRdb re-called the multiplex PCR reads with MiXCR. Of more than 45,000 distinct CDR3 sequences listed, about 73% were seen once; the top ten hold approximately 30%. CDR1 and CDR2 from the germline V gene are MNHNY and SVGAGI (reference sequence). V lost 9 bases to trimming and J lost 6 bases; unmatched junction nucleotides: 13. The CDR3 covers 14 residues.

Co-extracted RNA and DNA came from roughly 20-30 mg of unsorted bulk tissue. Every patient had chronic HBV infection and was treatment-naive. Sampling of every tumor involved five separate regions. These included the tumor centre. These data originate in a study of tumor-infiltrating lymphocytes in primary liver carcinoma. Overall study: Patients included men and women of 30 to 69 years. General study results and limits: Whereas tumor region pairs overlapped more, tumor-adjacent and tumor-blood pairs overlapped less.

The TCR sequence derives from a middle-aged man with primary liver carcinoma and hepatitis B virus infection. Sequencing was carried out using liver tumor tissue from sampling region 3. Subset described: tumor region T3, left-lateral pole. V and J are TRBV6-6 and TRBJ1-1; TRBD1 aligns across 7 bases. CDR3 loop: CARSPGRQGAEAFS. The CDR3 region has the DNA TGTGCCAGGAGCCCCGGCCGACAGGGCGCTGAAGCTTTCTCT.